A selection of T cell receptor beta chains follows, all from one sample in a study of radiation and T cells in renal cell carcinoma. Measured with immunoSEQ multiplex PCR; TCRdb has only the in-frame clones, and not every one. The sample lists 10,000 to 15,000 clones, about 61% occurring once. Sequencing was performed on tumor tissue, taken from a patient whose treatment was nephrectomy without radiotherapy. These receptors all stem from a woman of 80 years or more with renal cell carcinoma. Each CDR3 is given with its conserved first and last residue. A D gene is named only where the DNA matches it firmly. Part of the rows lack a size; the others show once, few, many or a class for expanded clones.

CDR3 DNA: TGCGCCAGCAGTTTGGAAACAGCACACACTGAAGCTTTCTTT; CDR3 protein: CASSLETAHTEAFF; V gene: TRBV5-1; clone size: NA; D gene: NA; J gene: TRBJ1-1
CDR3 DNA: TGTGCCAGCAGTGAAACACCTAACTATGGCTACACCTTC; CDR3 protein: CASSETPNYGYTF; V gene: TRBV2; clone size: few; D gene: NA; J gene: TRBJ1-2
CDR3 DNA: TGTGCCAGCTCACCACTCCTCGGGACTAGCGGGGTACAAGAGACCCAGTACTTC; CDR3 protein: CASSPLLGTSGVQETQYF; V gene: TRBV18; clone size: once; D gene: TRBD2; J gene: TRBJ2-5
CDR3 DNA: TGTGCCAGCAGCTTGGGAGGGTTCACCGGGGAGCTGTTTTTT; CDR3 protein: CASSLGGFTGELFF; V gene: TRBV5-4; clone size: NA; D gene: NA; J gene: TRBJ2-2
CDR3 DNA: TGTGCCAGCAATAGAATGACATCAGATACGCAGTATTTT; CDR3 protein: CASNRMTSDTQYF; V gene: TRBV6-1; clone size: NA; D gene: NA; J gene: TRBJ2-3
CDR3 DNA: TGTGCCAGCAGCGCCGGAAAACAGATTTTTATAGAAGCTAACTATGGCTACACCTTC; CDR3 protein: CASSAGKQIFIEANYGYTF; V gene: TRBV9; clone size: NA; D gene: NA; J gene: TRBJ1-2
CDR3 DNA: TGTGCCAGCAGTGAGGGGGGCGGTGGGACTGAAGCTTTCTTT; CDR3 protein: CASSEGGGGTEAFF; V gene: TRBV2; clone size: NA; D gene: NA; J gene: TRBJ1-1
CDR3 DNA: TGCGCCAGCAGCCAAGATCTTCGGCCGCGCCTCAATGAGCAGTTCTTC; CDR3 protein: CASSQDLRPRLNEQFF; V gene: TRBV4-3; clone size: NA; D gene: NA; J gene: TRBJ2-1
CDR3 DNA: TGTGCCAGCAGTTCCGCCGGACAGGGGAAGCAGCCCCAGCATTTT; CDR3 protein: CASSSAGQGKQPQHF; V gene: TRBV6-5; clone size: few; D gene: TRBD1; J gene: TRBJ1-5
CDR3 DNA: TGCAGCGTCTTAGGGGGGCTGGGCTATGGCTACACCTTC; CDR3 protein: CSVLGGLGYGYTF; V gene: TRBV29-1; clone size: NA; D gene: NA; J gene: TRBJ1-2
CDR3 DNA: TGTGCCAGCAGCTCCCCCGGACAGCCGAACACTGAAGCTTTCTTT; CDR3 protein: CASSSPGQPNTEAFF; V gene: TRBV5-4; clone size: NA; D gene: NA; J gene: TRBJ1-1
CDR3 DNA: TGTGCCAGTGAGGTCGGGGGAAGTGGGACCCAGTACTTC; CDR3 protein: CASEVGGSGTQYF; V gene: TRBV19; clone size: NA; D gene: NA; J gene: TRBJ2-5
CDR3 DNA: TGCGCCAGCAGCTTGTGGGGACAGGGAGTGAATGAGCAGTTCTTC; CDR3 protein: CASSLWGQGVNEQFF; V gene: TRBV5-1; clone size: NA; D gene: TRBD1; J gene: TRBJ2-1
CDR3 DNA: TGTGCCAGCAGTGCCCACTTCGAGGCATCCTACAATGAGCAGTTCTTC; CDR3 protein: CASSAHFEASYNEQFF; V gene: TRBV6-1; clone size: once; D gene: NA; J gene: TRBJ2-1
CDR3 DNA: TGTGCCAGCACCACGATTAAAGACAGACCTAAAGAGACCCAGTACTTC; CDR3 protein: CASTTIKDRPKETQYF; V gene: TRBV7-3; clone size: NA; D gene: NA; J gene: TRBJ2-5
CDR3 DNA: TGCGCCAGCAGCCATGGGACTAGCGGACAAGAGACCCAGTACTTC; CDR3 protein: CASSHGTSGQETQYF; V gene: TRBV4-3; clone size: NA; D gene: TRBD2; J gene: TRBJ2-5
CDR3 DNA: TGTGCCAGCAGCCCGAAGCCAGAGAACACCGGGGAGCTGTTTTTT; CDR3 protein: CASSPKPENTGELFF; V gene: TRBV7-2; clone size: NA; D gene: NA; J gene: TRBJ2-2
CDR3 DNA: TGTGCCAGCTCACCGAAAGTGGGGGTAGTTAGAGATACGCAGTATTTT; CDR3 protein: CASSPKVGVVRDTQYF; V gene: TRBV18; clone size: NA; D gene: NA; J gene: TRBJ2-3
CDR3 DNA: TGTGCCAGCAGTGTGGGACAGGGGCGAAAACTGTTTTTT; CDR3 protein: CASSVGQGRKLFF; V gene: TRBV2; clone size: NA; D gene: TRBD1; J gene: TRBJ1-4
CDR3 DNA: TGTGCCAGCTCATCGGGCTTACCGGGCGGGGACGCGGTATATACGCAGTATTTT; CDR3 protein: CASSSGLPGGDAVYTQYF; V gene: TRBV18; clone size: NA; D gene: NA; J gene: TRBJ2-3
CDR3 DNA: TGTGCCAGCAGCTTTTGGACTAGCGATGAGCAGTTCTTC; CDR3 protein: CASSFWTSDEQFF; V gene: TRBV5-5; clone size: NA; D gene: TRBD2; J gene: TRBJ2-1
CDR3 DNA: TGTGCCAGCAGCCTTGGTAGGCTGATCACAGATACGCAGTATTTT; CDR3 protein: CASSLGRLITDTQYF; V gene: TRBV9; clone size: NA; D gene: NA; J gene: TRBJ2-3
CDR3 DNA: TGTGCCAGCACCGAGGCAACCGGGGGCTGGGAGACCCAGTACTTC; CDR3 protein: CASTEATGGWETQYF; V gene: TRBV5-4; clone size: NA; D gene: NA; J gene: TRBJ2-5
CDR3 DNA: TGTGCCAGCAGCTTACGACAGGATGTTGAAGCTTTCTTT; CDR3 protein: CASSLRQDVEAFF; V gene: TRBV7-9; clone size: NA; D gene: NA; J gene: TRBJ1-1
CDR3 DNA: TGTGCCAGTAGTATCCGGGTGGACGCGGGTCGGAGCACTGAAGCTTTCTTT; CDR3 protein: CASSIRVDAGRSTEAFF; V gene: TRBV19; clone size: NA; D gene: NA; J gene: TRBJ1-1
CDR3 DNA: TGTGCCAGCAGCTTATACCACCGACCGACCTATAATTCACCCCTCCACTTT; CDR3 protein: CASSLYHRPTYNSPLHF; V gene: TRBV11-2; clone size: NA; D gene: NA; J gene: TRBJ1-6
CDR3 DNA: TGCGCCAGCAGCTCTACCGGGACTAGCGTTGACGAGCAGTACTTC; CDR3 protein: CASSSTGTSVDEQYF; V gene: TRBV5-1; clone size: NA; D gene: TRBD2; J gene: TRBJ2-7
CDR3 DNA: TGCGCCAGCAGTCCGGGACAGGGGGTACGGACTGAAGCTTTCTTT; CDR3 protein: CASSPGQGVRTEAFF; V gene: TRBV10-1; clone size: NA; D gene: TRBD1; J gene: TRBJ1-1